This entry lists 21 T cell receptor beta chains sequenced from one sample in a study of CD8 T cells in Susac syndrome. Random hexamers were used to reverse transcribe about 0.5 to 1 ug of RNA. A single record per CDR3 protein comes from TCRdb applying MiXCR to the immunoSEQ multiplex PCR reads. The sample carries tens of thousands of distinct CDR3 sequences, 85% to 95% recorded once. The sample comprised CD4+ T cells from PBMCs. The source of these receptors is a human donor with Susac syndrome.

The V gene is TRBV27, the J gene TRBJ2-7, with D possibly being TRBD2 (5 bases). V dropped 7 bases and J dropped 4 bases, with 14 bases sitting between them. The CDR3 is 13 residues long. Germline values: CDR1 MNHEY, CDR2 SMNVEV (reference sequence). The CDR3 coding sequence is TGTGCCAGCAAATCACACTCGGGGTACGAGCAGTACTTC. Amino acid sequence: CASKSHSGYEQYF.

The chain links TRBV19 to TRBJ2-6; D is ambiguous. V lost 5 bases, J lost 1 base, and 12 bases lay in between. CDR3 size: 16 residues. Germline-derived CDR1 and CDR2 are LNHDA and SQIVND (reference sequence). The CDR3 protein is CASSLSATSGANVLTF. CDR3 DNA sequence: TGTGCCAGTAGTCTCTCTGCCACGTCTGGGGCCAACGTCCTGACTTTC.

The chain couples TRBV7-2 to TRBJ1-2; D possibly corresponds to TRBD1 (5 bases). The V end lost 2 bases, the J end lost 6 bases, and 10 bases lay between the germline ends. Per the germline V gene, CDR1 is SGHTA and CDR2 is FQGNSA. The CDR3 extends over 13 amino acids. The CDR3 protein is CASSLRGMDGYTF. CDR3 nucleotides: TGTGCCAGCAGCTTAAGGGGTATGGATGGCTACACCTTC.

J is TRBJ2-7 and V is TRBV10-3; 8 bases fit TRBD1. J was trimmed by 6 bases and V by 7 bases; bases with no gene match: 8. This CDR3 has 13 amino acids. Germline V lookup: CDR1 ENHRY, CDR2 SYGVKD. The CDR3 protein is CAITGQGWGEQYF. The CDR3 DNA sequence: TGTGCCATCACCGGACAGGGCTGGGGCGAGCAGTACTTC.

The chain joins TRBV28 to TRBJ2-6; 7 bases align to TRBD1. J was trimmed by 2 bases and V by 6 bases; bases with no gene match: 4. There are 15 residues in the CDR3. The germline V gene has CDR1 MDHEN and CDR2 SYDVKM. CDR3 loop: CASSLGTAGANVLTF. The CDR3 region has the DNA TGTGCCAGCAGCCTGGGGACAGCTGGGGCCAACGTCCTGACTTTC.

This chain uses TRBV6-2 or TRBV6-3 with TRBJ2-1, with D possibly being TRBD1 (5 bases). Deletions cut 2 bases from V and 13 bases from J, with 9 bases between. Germline CDR1 reads MNHEY; CDR2 reads SVGEGT. The CDR3 sequence is 11 residues long. The DNA of the CDR3 is TGTGCCAGCAGTTACGGGCAGGGTCAGTTCTTC. It is translated as CASSYGQGQFF.

This chain connects TRBV2 to TRBJ1-1; D is undetermined. CDR1 is SNHLY, CDR2 FYNNEI, per germline. The CDR3 has 14 residues. V was trimmed by 3 bases and J by 2 bases, leaving 10 bases between them. The CDR3 DNA follows: TGTGCCAGCAGTGAGTCAGCCCTCAACACTGAAGCTTTCTTT. Its protein product is CASSESALNTEAFF.

The table lists this clonotype with a count of one. The CDR3 region has the DNA TGTGCCTGGAGTTCTTCAGGGGGCCGTCAGCCCCAGCATTTT. Its translation is CAWSSSGGRQPQHF. This chain links TRBV30 with TRBJ1-5; 8 bases match TRBD1. Germline-derived CDR1 and CDR2 are GTSNPN and SVGIG (reference sequence). The trim removed 2 bases at V and 6 bases at J, leaving 6 bases unmatched. The CDR3 loop spans 14 amino acids.

On this clonotype itself: It is likely a read error, because the conserved phenylalanine at the end of the CDR3 is missing. The DNA is left out, because the CDR3 cannot be placed on it with certainty; the CDR3 is given as TCRdb lists it. The V gene is TRBV25-1, the J gene TRBJ2-6; the table's D gene call, TRBD1, was not cross checked with the DNA. The germline V gene encodes CDR1 MGHDK and CDR2 SYGVNS. The CDR3 spans 16 amino acids, including both terminal residues. Here the CDR3 reads CASSDNRDSGANVLTL.

V usage is TRBV20-1 and J usage is TRBJ1-5, with 9 bases identical to TRBD1. CDR1 and CDR2 from the germline V gene are DFQATT and SNEGSKA (reference sequence). V trimming: 2 bases; J trimming: 1 base; junction bases outside the gene matches: 3. This CDR3 is built from 15 residues. The CDR3 DNA reads as TGCAGTGCTAGACGGACAGGGGACAGCAATCAGCCCCAGCATTTT. Translated: CSARRTGDSNQPQHF.

Only one count was recorded for this clonotype. The chain employs TRBV15 and TRBJ1-2, with no clear D. V was shortened by 0 bases and J by 4 bases, with 9 bases between the two germline ends. The CDR3 totals 14 residues. Germline CDR1 reads LNHNV; CDR2 reads YYDKDF (reference sequence). Written as DNA, the CDR3 is TGTGCCACCAGCAGAGACACGGGGTCCTATGGCTACACCTTC. This codes for CATSRDTGSYGYTF.

This clonotype was observed once. The rearrangement uses TRBV30 and TRBJ2-7; the D call may be TRBD1 or TRBD2 (5 bases each). This CDR3 is 15 amino acids long. V was pared by 3 bases and J by 2 bases, with 17 bases between. Germline V gene sequence: CDR1 GTSNPN, CDR2 SVGIG (reference sequence). CDR3 amino acids: CAWRWDEGLTYEQYF. The CDR3 bases are TGTGCCTGGAGATGGGACGAAGGCCTTACCTACGAGCAGTACTTC.

This clonotype was found a few times. Sequence at one end of the junction differs from germline and may be a read error. The genes are TRBV29-1 and TRBJ2-7, with a tentative D call TRBD1 (6 bases). This CDR3 region has 13 residues. The V gene's germline CDR1 is SQVTM and CDR2 ANQGSEA. The CDR3 bases are TGCAGTGTTGGGAGTACAGGGAACGACGAGCAGTACTTC. Residues: CSVGSTGNDEQYF.

The V gene is TRBV6-2 or TRBV6-3, the J gene TRBJ2-3; the D is unclear. Germline V lookup: CDR1 MNHEY, CDR2 SVGEGT. Deletions cut 2 bases from V and 3 bases from J, with 12 bases between. This CDR3 spans 15 amino acids. CDR3: CASSYGDPYTDTQYF. The CDR3 region has the DNA TGTGCCAGCAGTTACGGGGATCCTTATACAGATACGCAGTATTTT.

V usage is TRBV29-1 and J usage is TRBJ1-5; TRBD1 aligns across 8 bases. The CDR3 is 14 residues long. V trimming: 5 bases; J trimming: 3 bases; junction bases outside the gene matches: 6. Germline V gene lookup returns CDR1 SQVTM and CDR2 ANQGSEA. CDR3 loop: CSVTETGVNQPQHF. Written as DNA, the CDR3 is TGCAGCGTTACCGAGACAGGGGTCAATCAGCCCCAGCATTTT.

V is TRBV5-1 and J is TRBJ1-6; no clear D. The CDR3 sequence is 15 residues long. With 0 bases removed from V and 0 bases from J, the gap between germline ends came to 4 bases. The germline V gene encodes CDR1 SGHRS and CDR2 YFSETQ. The CDR3 spells CASSLESSYNSPLHF. The CDR3 bases are TGCGCCAGCAGCTTGGAGAGCTCCTATAATTCACCCCTCCACTTT. Looking up the rest from reference TRBV5-1 and TRBJ1-6 gives the full variable domain: KAGVTQTPRYLIKTRGQQVTLSCSPISGHRSVSWYQQTPGQGLQFLFEYFSETQRNKGNFPGRFSGRQFSNSRSEMNVSTLELGDSALYLCASSLESSYNSPLHFGNGTRLTVT.

The chain couples TRBV11-3 to TRBJ2-7; 8 nucleotides agree with TRBD1. Germline V gives CDR1 SGHNT, CDR2 YENEEA. The CDR3 length is 14 residues. Trimming took 6 bases from V and 5 from J; bases not matched to a gene: 9. The CDR3, as DNA: TGTGCCAGCAGTAAAGGGACAGGCGGTGACGAGCAGTACTTC. Protein sequence: CASSKGTGGDEQYF. The complete variable domain, with remaining parts taken from reference TRBV11-3 and TRBJ2-7, reads EAGVVQSPRYKIIEKKQPVAFWCNPISGHNTLYWYLQNLGQGPELLIRYENEEAVDDSQLPKDRFSAERLKGVDSTLKIQPAELGDSAVYLCASSKGTGGDEQYFGPGTRLTVT.

The chain combines TRBV7-2 with TRBJ2-7; 7 nucleotides line up with TRBD1. Per germline, CDR1 SGHTA and CDR2 FQGNSA. Germline trimming cut 5 bases from V and 5 bases from J; bases unmatched to any gene: 15. The CDR3 consists of 16 residues. The CDR3 region has the DNA TGTGCCAGCAGCGCCATCCGGGCAGGGGGATCCAACGAGCAGTACTTC. It codes for CASSAIRAGGSNEQYF.

V gene TRBV23-1 combines with J gene TRBJ2-1; possible D gene TRBD2, 7 bases. TRBV23-1 falls under the ORF class, with uncertain function. V dropped 6 bases and J dropped 13 bases, with 25 bases sitting between them. This CDR3 region has 15 residues. The CDR3 nucleotides are TGCGCCAGCAGAAAAGGGGGGGGACCACGTGCCCCCCAGTTCTTC. Residues: CASRKGGGPRAPQFF.

In nucleotides, the CDR3 is TGCGCCAGCAGCCAGCGAGGGACAGAGCAGTACTTC. It specifies CASSQRGTEQYF. The chain joins TRBV4-1 to TRBJ2-7; maybe TRBD1 (6 bases). V was cut by 3 bases and J by 7 bases, with 10 bases left in between. This CDR3 contains 12 residues. The germline V gene encodes CDR1 MGHRA and CDR2 YSYEKL.

The rearrangement uses TRBV24-1 and TRBJ2-5; 12 positions agree with TRBD1. The CDR3 sequence is 16 residues long. J was trimmed by 7 bases and V by 3 bases; bases with no gene match: 8. The germline V gene encodes CDR1 KGHDR and CDR2 SFDVKD. The CDR3 here is CATSDGGQGAWWTQYF. The CDR3 region has the DNA TGTGCCACCAGTGATGGGGGACAGGGGGCATGGTGGACCCAGTACTTC.